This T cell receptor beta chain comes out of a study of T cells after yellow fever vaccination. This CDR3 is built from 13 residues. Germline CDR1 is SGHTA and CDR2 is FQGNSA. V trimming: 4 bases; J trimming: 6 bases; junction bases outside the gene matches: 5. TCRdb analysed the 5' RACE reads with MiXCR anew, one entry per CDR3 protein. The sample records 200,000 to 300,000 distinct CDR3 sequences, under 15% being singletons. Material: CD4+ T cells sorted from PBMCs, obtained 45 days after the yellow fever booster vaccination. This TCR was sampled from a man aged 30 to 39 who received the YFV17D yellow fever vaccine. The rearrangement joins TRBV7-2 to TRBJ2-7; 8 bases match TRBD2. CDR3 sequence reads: CASSSLAGIEQYF. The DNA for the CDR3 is TGTGCCAGCAGCTCGTTAGCGGGGATCGAGCAGTACTTC.